This paragraph reports one T cell receptor (beta chain). Combining a sample-barcoded 5' primer with a J-beta primer mix, a second PCR ran for roughly 6 to 11 cycles. Unique molecular identifiers of 12 random nucleotides labeled each cDNA. The yield of each sample was at least 2.5 million CDR3-containing paired-end reads. TCRdb itself ran the 5' RACE reads through MiXCR, one entry per CDR3 protein. The table shows 1.5 million to 2 million distinct CDR3 sequences, with about 30% occurring only once. The CDR3 contains 18 residues. After removal of 4 bases from V and 0 bases from J, the junction contained 12 bases not matched to a gene. Germline CDR1 is SGHRS and CDR2 is YFSETQ. This record belongs to a study of blood T cells in healthy people across ages.

The rearrangement links TRBV5-1 to TRBJ2-3; 9 nucleotides agree with TRBD2. This receptor was taken from a woman in her 30s in good health. Sequencing used blood. The CDR3 nucleotides are TGCGCCAGCAGCCGTGCGGTCAGCGGGGGGCCTAGCACAGATACGCAGTATTTT. This translates into CASSRAVSGGPSTDTQYF.